The present T cell receptor beta chain was sequenced within a study of early T cells in non-severe SARS-CoV-2 infection. CDR3 length: 15 residues. Germline values: CDR1 MGHRA, CDR2 YSYEKL. Trimming left V 2 bases short and J 7 bases short, with 15 bases between. TCRdb analysed the 5' RACE reads with MiXCR anew, one entry per CDR3 protein. Among around 98,000 distinct CDR3 sequences listed, approximately 11% were seen once. Sequencing input: whole blood. This receptor was taken from an adult who was a healthcare worker with PCR-confirmed SARS-CoV-2 infection or an uninfected control (not recorded which). The chain couples TRBV4-1 to TRBJ1-5, with D uncertain. The CDR3, as DNA: TGCGCCAGCAGCCAAAGATTAGTAGGAGCCCAGCCCCAGCATTTT. It encodes CASSQRLVGAQPQHF.